This T cell receptor beta chain emerged from a study of PD-1 blockade in classical Hodgkin lymphoma. Study-level results: Possible causes of repertoire differences, disease activity or prior therapy, remain undefined. Newly diagnosed patients were reported to start with lower TCR diversity than healthy donors.

In regard to this clone: As yet, its antigen is unknown.

The patients all showed relapse after autologous stem cell transplantation, while their brentuximab vedotin exposure varied. Relapsed/refractory classical Hodgkin lymphoma patients had complete, partial or progressive responses. TCRdb's table, derived via immunoSEQ multiplex PCR, lists solely in-frame clones and lacks some. The sample yields fewer than 70,000 clones, approximately 90% seen once. Per the germline V gene, CDR1 is SGHRS and CDR2 is YFSETQ. Trimming shortened V by 3 bases and J by 0 bases, and 15 bases separated the two germline ends. This CDR3 is built from 16 residues. The TCR was taken from a human donor with classical Hodgkin lymphoma. The specimen was peripheral blood mononuclear cells (PBMCs), collected before the second cycle of nivolumab. The chain combines TRBV5-1 with TRBJ1-1; D is possibly TRBD1 (5 bases). The CDR3 is CASSSEGMTVNTEAFF. The CDR3 DNA reads TGCGCCAGCAGCTCGGAAGGAATGACAGTGAACACTGAAGCTTTCTTT.